The clone carrying this T cell receptor beta chain turned up a few times. Its antigen is unknown. The authors sorted CD4+ naive, central memory, regulatory and stem cell-like memory cells via CD45RO/CCR7/CD25/CD127/CD95/CD27. The data stem from a study of beta chain features in type 1 diabetes. Study-level points and caveats: Across patients, naive, central memory and Treg TCRB repertoires exhibited apparently greater similarity than was observed across healthy donors. Researchers report that Type 1 diabetes patients had moderately but significantly shorter TCRB CDR3s across all four CD4+ subsets. Researchers cautioned that cDNA sequencing could over-represent cells with high TCR expression.

Germline values: CDR1 GTSNPN, CDR2 SVGIG (reference sequence). Trimming cost V 4 bases and J 5 bases; bases outside gene matches: 6. The CDR3 is 14 residues long. Every isolated RNA sample was fully reverse transcribed, so sequencing captured expressed TCRB transcripts. The repertoire was sequenced with immunoSEQ multiplex PCR; TCRdb's copy has only in-frame clones and lacks some. The sample carries fewer than 350,000 clones, around 20% recorded once. The sequenced sample was naive CD4+ T cells from blood. This receptor was identified in a woman aged 18-29 years in good health. V usage is TRBV30 and J usage is TRBJ1-2, with TRBD1 matching 11 bases. CDR3 DNA: TGTGCCTGGAACGGACAGGGGGCTGGGTATGGCTACACCTTC. Translated, it gives CAWNGQGAGYGYTF.